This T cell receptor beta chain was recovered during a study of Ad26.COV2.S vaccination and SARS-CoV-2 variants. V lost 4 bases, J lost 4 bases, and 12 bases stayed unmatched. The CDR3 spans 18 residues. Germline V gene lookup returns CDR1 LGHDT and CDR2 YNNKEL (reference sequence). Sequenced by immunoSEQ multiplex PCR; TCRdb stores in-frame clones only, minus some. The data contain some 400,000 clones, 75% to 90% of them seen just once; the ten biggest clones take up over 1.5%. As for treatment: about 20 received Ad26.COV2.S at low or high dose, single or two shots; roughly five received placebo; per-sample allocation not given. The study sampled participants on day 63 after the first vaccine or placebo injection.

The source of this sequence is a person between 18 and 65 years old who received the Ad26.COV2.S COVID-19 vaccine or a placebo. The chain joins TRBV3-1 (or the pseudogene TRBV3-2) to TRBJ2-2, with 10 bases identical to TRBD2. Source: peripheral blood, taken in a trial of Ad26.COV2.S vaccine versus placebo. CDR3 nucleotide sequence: TGTGCCAGCAGCCCTCGGGTTAGCGGGAGGACGGGCACCGGGGAGCTGTTTTTT. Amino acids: CASSPRVSGRTGTGELFF.